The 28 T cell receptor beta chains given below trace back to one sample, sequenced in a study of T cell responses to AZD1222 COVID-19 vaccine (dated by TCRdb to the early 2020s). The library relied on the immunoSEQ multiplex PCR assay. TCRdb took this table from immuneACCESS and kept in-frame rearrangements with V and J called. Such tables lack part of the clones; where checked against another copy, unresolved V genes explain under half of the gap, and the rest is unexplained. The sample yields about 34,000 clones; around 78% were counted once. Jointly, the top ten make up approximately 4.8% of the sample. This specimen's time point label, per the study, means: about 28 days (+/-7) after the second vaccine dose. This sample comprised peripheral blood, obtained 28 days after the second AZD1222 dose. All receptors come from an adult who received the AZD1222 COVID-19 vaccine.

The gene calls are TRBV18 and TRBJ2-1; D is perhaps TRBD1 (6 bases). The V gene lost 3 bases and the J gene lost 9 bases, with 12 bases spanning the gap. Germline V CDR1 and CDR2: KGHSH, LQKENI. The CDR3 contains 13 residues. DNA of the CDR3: TGTGCCAGCTCACCCGCCGGGACAAGTGAGCAGTTCTTC. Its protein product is CASSPAGTSEQFF.

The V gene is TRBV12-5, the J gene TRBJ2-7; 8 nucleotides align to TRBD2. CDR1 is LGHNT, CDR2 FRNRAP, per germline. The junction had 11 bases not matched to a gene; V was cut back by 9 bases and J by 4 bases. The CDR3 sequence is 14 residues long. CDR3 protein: CARGPGRAWYEQYV. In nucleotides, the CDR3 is TGTGCTAGAGGGCCCGGGAGGGCCTGGTACGAGCAGTACGTC.

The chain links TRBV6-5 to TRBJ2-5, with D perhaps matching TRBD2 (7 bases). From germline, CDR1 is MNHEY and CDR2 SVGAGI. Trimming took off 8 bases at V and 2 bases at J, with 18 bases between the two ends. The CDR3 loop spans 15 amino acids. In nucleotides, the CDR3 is TGTGCCAGCTCCTTCGTAGGGGGGGCACAAGAGACCCAGTACTTC. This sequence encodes CASSFVGGAQETQYF.

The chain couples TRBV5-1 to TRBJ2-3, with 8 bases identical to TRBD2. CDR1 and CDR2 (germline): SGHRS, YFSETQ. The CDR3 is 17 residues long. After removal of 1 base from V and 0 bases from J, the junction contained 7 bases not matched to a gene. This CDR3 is CASSLNLGGGSTDTQYF. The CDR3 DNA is TGCGCCAGCAGCTTGAATCTAGGCGGGGGGAGCACAGATACGCAGTATTTT.

The CDR3 loop reads CAISPSQDLNTEAFF. In DNA, the CDR3 is TGTGCCATCAGCCCCTCACAGGACCTCAACACTGAAGCTTTCTTT. The rearrangement uses TRBV10-3 and TRBJ1-1; tentatively, D is TRBD1 (5 bases). V was trimmed by 6 bases and J by 2 bases, leaving 16 bases between them. Germline CDR1 reads ENHRY; CDR2 reads SYGVKD. The CDR3 extends over 15 amino acids.

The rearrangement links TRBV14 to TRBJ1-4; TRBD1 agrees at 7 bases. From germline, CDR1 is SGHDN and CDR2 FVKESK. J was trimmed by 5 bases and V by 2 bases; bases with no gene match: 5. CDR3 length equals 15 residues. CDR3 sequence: CASSQRQGWNEKLFF. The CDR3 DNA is TGTGCCAGCAGCCAAAGACAGGGTTGGAATGAAAAACTGTTTTTT.

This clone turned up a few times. The CDR3 is CASSGVFSYEQYF. The CDR3 DNA reads TGTGCCAGCTCAGGGGTGTTCTCCTACGAGCAGTACTTC. The chain has TRBV2 and TRBJ2-7, with D possibly TRBD1 on 6 matching bases. Germline loops: CDR1 SNHLY, CDR2 FYNNEI. Trimming pared 8 bases from V and 0 bases from J, leaving 11 bases between. This CDR3 has 13 residues. Full variable domain (outside the CDR3, taken from reference TRBV2 and TRBJ2-7): EPEVTQTPSHQVTQMGQEVILRCVPISNHLYFYWYRQILGQKVEFLVSFYNNEISEKSEIFDDQFSVERPDGSNFTLKIRSTKLEDSAMYFCASSGVFSYEQYFGPGTRLTVT.

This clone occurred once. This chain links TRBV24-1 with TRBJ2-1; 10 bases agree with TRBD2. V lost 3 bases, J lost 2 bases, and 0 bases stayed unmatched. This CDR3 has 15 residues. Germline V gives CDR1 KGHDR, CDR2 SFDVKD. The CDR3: CATSDSGRAYNEQFF. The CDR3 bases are TGTGCCACCAGTGATAGCGGGAGGGCCTACAATGAGCAGTTCTTC.

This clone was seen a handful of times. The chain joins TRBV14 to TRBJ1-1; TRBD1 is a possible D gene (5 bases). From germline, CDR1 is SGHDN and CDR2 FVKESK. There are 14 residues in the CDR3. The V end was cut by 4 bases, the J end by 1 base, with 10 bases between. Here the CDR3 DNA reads TGTGCCAGCAGCCTTCTGACAGCGAACACTGAAGCTTTCTTT. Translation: CASSLLTANTEAFF. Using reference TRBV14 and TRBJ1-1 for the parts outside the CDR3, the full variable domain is EAGVTQFPSHSVIEKGQTVTLRCDPISGHDNLYWYRRVMGKEIKFLLHFVKESKQDESGMPNNRFLAERTGGTYSTLKVQPAELEDSGVYFCASSLLTANTEAFFGQGTRLTVV.

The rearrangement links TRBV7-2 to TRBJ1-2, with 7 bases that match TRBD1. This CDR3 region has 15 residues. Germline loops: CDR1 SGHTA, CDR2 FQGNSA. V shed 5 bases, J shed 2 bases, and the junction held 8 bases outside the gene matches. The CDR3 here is CASSQGGTVNYGYTF. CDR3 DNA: TGTGCCAGCAGCCAAGGGGGGACAGTCAACTATGGCTACACCTTC.

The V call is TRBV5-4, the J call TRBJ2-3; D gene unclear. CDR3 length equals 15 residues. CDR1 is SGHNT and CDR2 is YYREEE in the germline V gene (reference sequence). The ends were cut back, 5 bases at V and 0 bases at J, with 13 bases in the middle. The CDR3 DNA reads TGTGCCAGCAGTTTTAAGGGAACTAGCACAGATACGCAGTATTTT. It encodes CASSFKGTSTDTQYF.

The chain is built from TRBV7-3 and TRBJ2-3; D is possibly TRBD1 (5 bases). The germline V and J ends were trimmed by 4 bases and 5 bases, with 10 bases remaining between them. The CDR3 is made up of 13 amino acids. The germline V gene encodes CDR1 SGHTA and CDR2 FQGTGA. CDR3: CASSSETEDTQYF. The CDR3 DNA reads TGTGCCAGCAGCTCGGAGACAGAAGATACGCAGTATTTT.

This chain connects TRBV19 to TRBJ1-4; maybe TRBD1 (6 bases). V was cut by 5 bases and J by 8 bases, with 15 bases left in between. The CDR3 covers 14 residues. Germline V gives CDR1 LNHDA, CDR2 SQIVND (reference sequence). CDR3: CASSDTGFYEKLFF. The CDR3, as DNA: TGTGCCAGTAGTGACACAGGGTTTTACGAAAAACTGTTTTTT.

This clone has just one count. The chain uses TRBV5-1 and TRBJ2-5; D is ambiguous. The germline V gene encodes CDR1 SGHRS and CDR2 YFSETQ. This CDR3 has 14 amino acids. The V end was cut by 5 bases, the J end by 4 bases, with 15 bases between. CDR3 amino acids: CASRTLLGAETQYF. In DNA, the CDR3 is TGCGCCAGCAGGACCCTGTTGGGTGCAGAGACCCAGTACTTC.

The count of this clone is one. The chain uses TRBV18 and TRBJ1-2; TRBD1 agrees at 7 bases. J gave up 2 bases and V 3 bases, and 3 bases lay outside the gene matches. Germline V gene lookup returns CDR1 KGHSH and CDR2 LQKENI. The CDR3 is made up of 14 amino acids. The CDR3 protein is CASSPPDRNYGYTF. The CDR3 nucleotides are TGTGCCAGCTCACCTCCGGACAGGAACTATGGCTACACCTTC. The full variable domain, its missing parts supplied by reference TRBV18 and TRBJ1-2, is NAGVMQNPRHLVRRRGQEARLRCSPMKGHSHVYWYRQLPEEGLKFMVYLQKENIIDESGMPKERFSAEFPKEGPSILRIQQVVRGDSAAYFCASSPPDRNYGYTFGSGTRLTVV.

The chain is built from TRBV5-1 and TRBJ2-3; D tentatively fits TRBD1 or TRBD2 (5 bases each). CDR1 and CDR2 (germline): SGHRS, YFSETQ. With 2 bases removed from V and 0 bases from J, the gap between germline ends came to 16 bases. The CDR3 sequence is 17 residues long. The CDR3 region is CASSFRGVQSSTDTQYF. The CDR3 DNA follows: TGCGCCAGCAGCTTCCGAGGGGTTCAATCTAGCACAGATACGCAGTATTTT.

The CDR3 loop reads CASSRGGQLYNEQFF. As DNA, the CDR3 is TGTGCCAGCAGCCGGGGGGGACAGCTTTACAATGAGCAGTTCTTC. The chain is built from TRBV7-6 and TRBJ2-1; D is possibly TRBD2 (8 bases). The CDR3 is 15 amino acids. The germline V gene encodes CDR1 SGHVS and CDR2 FNYEAQ. V lost 5 bases, J lost 4 bases, and 15 bases lay in between.

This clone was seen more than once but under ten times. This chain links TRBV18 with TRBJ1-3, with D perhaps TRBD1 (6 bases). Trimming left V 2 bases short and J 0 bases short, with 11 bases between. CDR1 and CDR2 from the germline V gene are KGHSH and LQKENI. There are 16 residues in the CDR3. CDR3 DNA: TGTGCCAGCTCACCAGGGGCCAGGGGCTCTGGAAACACCATATATTTT. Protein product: CASSPGARGSGNTIYF.

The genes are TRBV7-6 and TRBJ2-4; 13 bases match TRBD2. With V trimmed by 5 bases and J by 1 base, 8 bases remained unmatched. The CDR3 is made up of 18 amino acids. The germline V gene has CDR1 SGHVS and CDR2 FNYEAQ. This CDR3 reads CASSAGLAGVGAKNIQYF. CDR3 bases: TGTGCCAGCAGCGCTGGACTAGCGGGAGTTGGGGCCAAAAACATTCAGTACTTC.

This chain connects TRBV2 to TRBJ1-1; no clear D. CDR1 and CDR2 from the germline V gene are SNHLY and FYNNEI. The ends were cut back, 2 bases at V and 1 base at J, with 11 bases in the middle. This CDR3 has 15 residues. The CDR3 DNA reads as TGTGCCAGCAGTGAATCAGGACGGCCGAACACTGAAGCTTTCTTT. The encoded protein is CASSESGRPNTEAFF.

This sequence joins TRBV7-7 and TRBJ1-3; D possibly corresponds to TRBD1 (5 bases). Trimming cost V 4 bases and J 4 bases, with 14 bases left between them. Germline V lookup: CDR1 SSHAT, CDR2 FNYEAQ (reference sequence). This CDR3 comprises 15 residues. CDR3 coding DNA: TGTGCCAGCAGCTCGGGACCGTCGAAGGGAAACACCATATATTTT. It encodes CASSSGPSKGNTIYF.

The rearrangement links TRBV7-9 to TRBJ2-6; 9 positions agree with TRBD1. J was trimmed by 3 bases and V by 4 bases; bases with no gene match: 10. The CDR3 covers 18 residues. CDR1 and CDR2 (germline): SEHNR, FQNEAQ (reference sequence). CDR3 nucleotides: TGTGCCAGCAGCTCCGGGACAGGGCTCCCTGGTGGGGCCAACGTCCTGACTTTC. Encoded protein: CASSSGTGLPGGANVLTF.

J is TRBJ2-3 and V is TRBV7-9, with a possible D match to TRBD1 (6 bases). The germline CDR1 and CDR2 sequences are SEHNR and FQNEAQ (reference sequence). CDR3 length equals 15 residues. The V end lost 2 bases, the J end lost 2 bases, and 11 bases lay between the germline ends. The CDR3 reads CASSLRNRDTDTQYF. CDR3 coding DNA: TGTGCCAGCAGCTTAAGGAACAGGGACACAGATACGCAGTATTTT.

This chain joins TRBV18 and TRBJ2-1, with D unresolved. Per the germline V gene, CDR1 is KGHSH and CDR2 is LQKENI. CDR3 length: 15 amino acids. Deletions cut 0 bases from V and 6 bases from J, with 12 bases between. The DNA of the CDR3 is TGTGCCAGCTCACCACCTTCGCTCGGGCGCAATGAGCAGTTCTTC. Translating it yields CASSPPSLGRNEQFF. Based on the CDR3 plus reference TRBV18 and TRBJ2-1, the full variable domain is NAGVMQNPRHLVRRRGQEARLRCSPMKGHSHVYWYRQLPEEGLKFMVYLQKENIIDESGMPKERFSAEFPKEGPSILRIQQVVRGDSAAYFCASSPPSLGRNEQFFGPGTRLTVL.

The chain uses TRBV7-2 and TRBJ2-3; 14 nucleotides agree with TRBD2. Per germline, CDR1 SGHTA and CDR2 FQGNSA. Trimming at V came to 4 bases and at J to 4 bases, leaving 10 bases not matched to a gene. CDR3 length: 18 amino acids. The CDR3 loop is CASSSGLAGVVRSDTQYF. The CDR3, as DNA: TGTGCCAGCAGCTCGGGACTAGCGGGAGTCGTTCGTTCAGATACGCAGTATTTT. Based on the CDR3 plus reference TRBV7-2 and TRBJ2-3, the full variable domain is GAGVSQSPSNKVTEKGKDVELRCDPISGHTALYWYRQSLGQGLEFLIYFQGNSAPDKSGLPSDRFSAERTGGSVSTLTIQRTQQEDSAVYLCASSSGLAGVVRSDTQYFGPGTRLTVL.

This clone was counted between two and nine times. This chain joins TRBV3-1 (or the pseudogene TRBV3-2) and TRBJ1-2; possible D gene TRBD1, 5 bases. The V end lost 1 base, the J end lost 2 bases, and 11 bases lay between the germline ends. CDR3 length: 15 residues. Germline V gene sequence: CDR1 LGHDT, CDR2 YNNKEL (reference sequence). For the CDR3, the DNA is TGTGCCAGCAGCCAAGGGGGCAGGACCAACTATGGCTACACCTTC. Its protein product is CASSQGGRTNYGYTF.

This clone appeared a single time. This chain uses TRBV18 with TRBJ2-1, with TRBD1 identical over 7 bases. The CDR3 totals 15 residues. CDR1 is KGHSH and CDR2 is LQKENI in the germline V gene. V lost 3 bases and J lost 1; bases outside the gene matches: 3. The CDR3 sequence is CASSPQGVSYNEQFF. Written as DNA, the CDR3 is TGTGCCAGCTCACCGCAGGGGGTGTCCTACAATGAGCAGTTCTTC.

This chain's CDR3 is CASTRAYEQFF. The DNA of the CDR3 is TGTGCCAGCACTCGGGCGTATGAGCAGTTCTTC. The chain joins TRBV7-9 to TRBJ2-1; D not resolved. V dropped 7 bases and J dropped 8 bases, with 9 bases sitting between them. The CDR3 spans 11 residues. Germline V gives CDR1 SEHNR, CDR2 FQNEAQ (reference sequence).